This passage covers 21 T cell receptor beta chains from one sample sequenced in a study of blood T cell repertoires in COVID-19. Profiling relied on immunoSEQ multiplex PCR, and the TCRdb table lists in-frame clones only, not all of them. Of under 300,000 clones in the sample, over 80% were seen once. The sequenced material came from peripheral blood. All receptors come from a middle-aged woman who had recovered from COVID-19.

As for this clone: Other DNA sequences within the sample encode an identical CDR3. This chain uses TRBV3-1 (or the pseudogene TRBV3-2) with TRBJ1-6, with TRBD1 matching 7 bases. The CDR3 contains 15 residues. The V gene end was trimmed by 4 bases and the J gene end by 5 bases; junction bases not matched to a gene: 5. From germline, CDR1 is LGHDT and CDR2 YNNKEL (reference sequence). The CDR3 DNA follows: TGTGCCAGCAGCCCGCGACAGGGCGATAATTCACCCCTCCACTTT. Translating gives CASSPRQGDNSPLHF.

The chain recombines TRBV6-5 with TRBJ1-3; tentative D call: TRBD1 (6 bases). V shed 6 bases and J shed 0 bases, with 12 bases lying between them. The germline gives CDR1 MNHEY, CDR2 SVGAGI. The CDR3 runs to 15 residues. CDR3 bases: TGTGCCAGCAGACGGACAGCCTCCTCTGGAAACACCATATATTTT. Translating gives CASRRTASSGNTIYF.

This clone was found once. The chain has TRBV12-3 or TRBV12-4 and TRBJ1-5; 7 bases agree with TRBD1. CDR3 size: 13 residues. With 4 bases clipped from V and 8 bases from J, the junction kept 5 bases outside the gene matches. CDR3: CASSSQGGKPQHF. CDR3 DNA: TGTGCCAGCAGTTCCCAGGGGGGTAAGCCCCAGCATTTT.

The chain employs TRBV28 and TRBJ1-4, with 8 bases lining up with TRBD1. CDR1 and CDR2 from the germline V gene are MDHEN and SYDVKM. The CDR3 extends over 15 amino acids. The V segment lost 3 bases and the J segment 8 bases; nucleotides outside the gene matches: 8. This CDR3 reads CASSFAPGQGEKLFF. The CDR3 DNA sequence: TGTGCCAGCAGTTTTGCTCCCGGACAGGGCGAAAAACTGTTTTTT.

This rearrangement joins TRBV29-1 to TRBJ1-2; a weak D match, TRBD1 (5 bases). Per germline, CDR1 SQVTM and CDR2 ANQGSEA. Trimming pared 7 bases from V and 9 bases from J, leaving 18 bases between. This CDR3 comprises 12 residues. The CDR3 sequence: CSAFTGTFRYTF. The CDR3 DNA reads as TGCAGCGCCTTTACAGGAACCTTCCGCTACACCTTC.

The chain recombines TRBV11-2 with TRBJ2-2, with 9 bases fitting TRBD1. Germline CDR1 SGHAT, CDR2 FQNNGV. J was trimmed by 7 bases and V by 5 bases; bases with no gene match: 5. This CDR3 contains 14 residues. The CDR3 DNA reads TGTGCCAGCAGCCAACAGGGGGCGGTCGGGGAGCTGTTTTTT. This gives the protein CASSQQGAVGELFF.

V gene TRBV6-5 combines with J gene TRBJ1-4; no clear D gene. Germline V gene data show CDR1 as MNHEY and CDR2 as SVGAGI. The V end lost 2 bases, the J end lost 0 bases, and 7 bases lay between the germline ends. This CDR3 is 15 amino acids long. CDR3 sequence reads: CASSYAYATNEKLFF. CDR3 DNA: TGTGCCAGCAGTTACGCCTATGCAACTAATGAAAAACTGTTTTTT.

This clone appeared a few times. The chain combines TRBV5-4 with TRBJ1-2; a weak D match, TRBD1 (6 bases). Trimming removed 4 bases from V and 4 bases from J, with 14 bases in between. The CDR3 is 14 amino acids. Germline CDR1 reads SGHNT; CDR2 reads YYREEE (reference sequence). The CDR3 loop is CASSLKGDSYGYTF. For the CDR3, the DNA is TGTGCCAGCAGCCTCAAGGGGGATAGCTATGGCTACACCTTC.

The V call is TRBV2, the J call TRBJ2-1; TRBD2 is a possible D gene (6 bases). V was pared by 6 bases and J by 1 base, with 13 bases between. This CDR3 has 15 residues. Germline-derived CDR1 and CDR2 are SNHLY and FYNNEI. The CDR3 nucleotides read TGTGCCAGCAGAGCCGGGACTTATTCCTACAATGAGCAGTTCTTC. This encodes CASRAGTYSYNEQFF.

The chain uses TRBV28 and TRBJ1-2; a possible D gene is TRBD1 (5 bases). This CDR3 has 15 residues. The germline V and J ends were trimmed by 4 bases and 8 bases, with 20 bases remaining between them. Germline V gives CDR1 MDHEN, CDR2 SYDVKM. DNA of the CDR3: TGTGCCAGCAGTTCGGGGGGACGGGACGCCTTGGGCTACACCTTC. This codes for CASSSGGRDALGYTF.

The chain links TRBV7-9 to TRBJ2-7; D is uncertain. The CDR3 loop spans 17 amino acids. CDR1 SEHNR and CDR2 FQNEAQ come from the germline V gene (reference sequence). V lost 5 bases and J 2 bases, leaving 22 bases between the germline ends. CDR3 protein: CASSKLLVARPTYEQYF. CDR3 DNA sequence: TGTGCCAGCAGCAAACTGTTGGTTGCTAGACCCACCTACGAGCAGTACTTC.

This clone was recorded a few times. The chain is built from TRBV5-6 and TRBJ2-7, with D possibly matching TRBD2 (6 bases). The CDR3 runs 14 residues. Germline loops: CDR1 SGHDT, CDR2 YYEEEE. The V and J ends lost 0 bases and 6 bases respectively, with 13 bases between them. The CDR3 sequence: CASSLEGRFGEQYF. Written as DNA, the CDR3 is TGTGCCAGCAGCTTGGAAGGGAGGTTCGGCGAGCAGTACTTC. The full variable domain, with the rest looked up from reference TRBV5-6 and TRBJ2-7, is DAGVTQSPTHLIKTRGQQVTLRCSPKSGHDTVSWYQQALGQGPQFIFQYYEEEERQRGNFPDRFSGHQFPNYSSELNVNALLLGDSALYLCASSLEGRFGEQYFGPGTRLTVT.

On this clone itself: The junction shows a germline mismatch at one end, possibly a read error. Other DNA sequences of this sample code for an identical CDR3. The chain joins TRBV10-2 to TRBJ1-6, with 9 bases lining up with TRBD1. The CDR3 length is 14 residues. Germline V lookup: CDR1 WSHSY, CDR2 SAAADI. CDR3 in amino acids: CASTKQGANSPLHF. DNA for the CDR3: TGCGCTAGCACGAAACAGGGGGCCAATTCACCCCTCCACTTT.

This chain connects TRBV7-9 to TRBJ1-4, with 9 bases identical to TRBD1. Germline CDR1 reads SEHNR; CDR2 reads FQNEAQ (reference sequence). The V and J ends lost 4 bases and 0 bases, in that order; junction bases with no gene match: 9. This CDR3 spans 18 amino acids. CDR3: CASSWTGTGSATNEKLFF. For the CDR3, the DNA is TGTGCCAGCAGCTGGACCGGGACAGGGAGCGCAACTAATGAAAAACTGTTTTTT.

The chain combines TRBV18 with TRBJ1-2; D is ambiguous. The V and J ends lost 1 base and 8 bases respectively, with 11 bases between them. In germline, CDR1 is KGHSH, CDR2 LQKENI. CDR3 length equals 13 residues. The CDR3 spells CASSPLEAGGYTF. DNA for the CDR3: TGTGCCAGCTCACCACTGGAGGCTGGGGGCTACACCTTC.

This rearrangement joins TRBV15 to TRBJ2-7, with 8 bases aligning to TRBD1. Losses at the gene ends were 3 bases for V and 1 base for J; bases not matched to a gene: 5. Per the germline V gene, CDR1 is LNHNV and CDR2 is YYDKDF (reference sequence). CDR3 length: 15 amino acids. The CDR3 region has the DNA TGTGCCACCAGCAGGATAGGACAGGGATCCTACGAGCAGTACTTC. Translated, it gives CATSRIGQGSYEQYF.

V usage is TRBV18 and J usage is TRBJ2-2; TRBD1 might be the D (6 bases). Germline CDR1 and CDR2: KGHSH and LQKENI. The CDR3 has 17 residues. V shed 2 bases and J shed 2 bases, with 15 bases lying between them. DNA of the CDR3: TGTGCCAGCTCACCATACGGCCAGGGGACCAACACCGGGGAGCTGTTTTTT. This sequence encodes CASSPYGQGTNTGELFF.

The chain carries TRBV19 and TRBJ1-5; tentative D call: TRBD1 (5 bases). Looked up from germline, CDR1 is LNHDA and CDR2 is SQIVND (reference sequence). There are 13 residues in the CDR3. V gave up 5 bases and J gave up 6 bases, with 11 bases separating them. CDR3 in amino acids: CASSYGQGQPQHF. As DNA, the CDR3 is TGTGCCAGTAGTTACGGCCAGGGTCAGCCCCAGCATTTT.

The CDR3 DNA is TGTGCCAGCAGCTTGGGGCCTCGGGGGACTAATGAAAAACTGTTTTTT. It encodes CASSLGPRGTNEKLFF. The chain couples TRBV5-5 to TRBJ1-4; maybe TRBD1 (5 bases). CDR1 and CDR2 from the germline V gene are SGHKS and YYEKEE (reference sequence). The CDR3 is made up of 16 amino acids. V was clipped by 0 bases and J by 2 bases, with 11 bases between them.

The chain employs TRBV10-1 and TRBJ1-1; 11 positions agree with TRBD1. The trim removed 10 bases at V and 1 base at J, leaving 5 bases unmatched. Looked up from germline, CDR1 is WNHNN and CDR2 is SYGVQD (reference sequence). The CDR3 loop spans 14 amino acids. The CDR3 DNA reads TGCGCCACCAGAGGACAGGGGGCGAACACTGAAGCTTTCTTT. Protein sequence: CATRGQGANTEAFF.

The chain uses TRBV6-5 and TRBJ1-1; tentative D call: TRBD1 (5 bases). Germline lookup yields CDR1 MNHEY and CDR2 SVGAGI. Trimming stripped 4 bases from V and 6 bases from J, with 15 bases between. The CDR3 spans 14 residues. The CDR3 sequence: CASSSRQGPPEAFF. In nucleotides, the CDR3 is TGTGCCAGCAGTTCCCGGCAGGGTCCCCCTGAAGCTTTCTTT.